This TCR beta chain is from a study of regulatory T cells in long-lasting Graves disease (dated by TCRdb to 2020 to 2022). For the study in its entirety: Newly diagnosed Graves' disease patients had taken antithyroid drugs for less than 3 months. Persistent Graves' disease patients were compared with newly diagnosed Graves' disease patients by peripheral blood TCR sequencing and RNA sequencing. The study took place in China and was registered as a clinical trial. A total of about 35 samples underwent TCR sequencing, from 13 patients with persistent Graves' disease and 20 or so patients with newly diagnosed Graves' disease.

Libraries were prepared through multiplex PCR. Sequencing relied on an Illumina HiSeq 4000. iRepertoire HTBI primers and Arm-PCR amplification of CDR3 regions were used to construct TCR beta libraries. Before sequencing, the PCR products went through gel purification. In the source study's methods: A total of 62 TRBV and 14 TRBJ segments were identified across samples and were used for gene usage analysis of CDR3 amino acid clonotypes. COPE and FqMerger were used to merge filtered high-quality paired reads into contigs. BLAST was used to align contigs to IMGT TRBV, TRBD and TRBJ reference genes, with CDR3 defined following IMGT. Clonotypes above 0.1% frequency were classified as highly expanded clones. Shannon entropy served as the measure of repertoire diversity, while the Gini coefficient captured V-J evenness. A clonotype was considered public if more than one individual shared it. TCRdb cleaned the public reads at Q25 with fastp, built clones with MiXCR and kept in-frame beta chains. Each record represents a unique CDR3 protein, reported with the most common genes and DNA among its rows. These V and J calls are TCRdb output, not the study's own analysis. This sample gives 580,000 or so distinct CDR3 sequences in total; around 16% of them show up just once. Clones ranked in the top ten supply around 12% of the sample.

The time point label for this specimen denotes: newly diagnosed GD, antithyroid drugs for less than 3 months. For both TCR sequencing and RNA sequencing, RNA was extracted from PBMCs using TRIzol. Graves' disease was diagnosed according to American Thyroid Association guidelines. Recruitment of patients was carried out at an endocrinology department in Xi'an, China. Each patient gave roughly 8.4 milliliters of peripheral blood, collected in an EDTA anticoagulant tube. Ficoll Paque Plus density gradient separation was used to isolate PBMCs, and no further T cell sorting was done. RNA quality was checked with an Agilent 2100 Bioanalyzer and agarose gel, and concentration with a NanoDrop 2000. This clonotype has at least ten counts. What antigen it recognizes has not been identified. Per-base quality was not reported, and no clone a single base away is much larger than it. Measured from the cysteine to the phenylalanine, the CDR3 is 16 residues long. The kept DNA is CDR3 alone, 48 bases in frame from the first base. From the germline V gene (reference sequence), CDR1 is MNHEY and CDR2 is SMNVEV. Cut back by 1 base and 0 bases, the V and J ends lie 12 bases apart.

Results and caveats for the whole study, not just this receptor: TRBV28, TRBJ1-2 and TRBJ2-5 were preferentially used in persistent disease, while TRBV20-1 and TRBJ2-1 were favored in newly diagnosed disease. More public clonotypes were shared among persistent patients (2,741) than among newly diagnosed patients (966). Compared with newly diagnosed patients, persistent Graves' disease patients had lower TCR Shannon entropy and fewer highly expanded clones, which suggests clonal expansion. Sequencing and analysis were limited to the TCR beta chain. The small sample size was acknowledged by the authors as a limitation that may reduce accuracy. Only peripheral blood was studied, because thyroid tissue, the primary lesion, was inaccessible.

The same data also went into a second study, on T cells in Graves' hyperthyroidism and ophthalmopathy. The second study reports: Stable Graves' hyperthyroidism was defined as no progression to ophthalmopathy during 18 months of follow-up. Hyperthyroidism patients were newly diagnosed, had a disease duration of under 2 months, and were aged 18 to 65 years. Exclusion was applied to patients with uncontrolled infections, other autoimmune diseases, pregnancy or lactation. Diagnoses relied on clinical symptoms, serum thyroxine and TRAb, thyroid ultrasound and orbital computed tomography. The TCR CDR3 was subjected to a first round of RT-PCR using the HTBI primer set and the Qiagen OneStep RT-PCR kit. Most expanded thyroid clonotypes (frequency above 0.001) were also found in blood, which suggests that blood repertoires may mirror thyroid immune responses. Ophthalmopathy was separated from stable hyperthyroidism by a 13 V-J signature model, with roughly 88% sensitivity and approximately 84% specificity obtained in cross-validation and 80%/75% obtained in testing. In validation, the model predicted progression to ophthalmopathy with about 71% sensitivity and less than 80% specificity, a median of approximately 6.7 months before onset. TCR V-J signatures able to tell the groups apart were searched for in a discovery cohort of 90 to 100 patients, of whom around 43 had Graves' ophthalmopathy and about 60 had stable Graves' hyperthyroidism. Prospective prediction of ophthalmopathy was tested in an independent validation cohort consisting of some 20 hyperthyroidism patients and over 15 patients who later progressed to ophthalmopathy. The 100 discovery patients were randomly split 7:3 into training and test sets. The study also compared thyroid tissue and blood T-cell repertoires from more than 5 Graves' hyperthyroidism patients. Following sampling, methimazole starting at 30 mg daily was given to hyperthyroidism patients, and high-dose intravenous methylprednisolone was given to ophthalmopathy patients. The libraries were constructed in a second round of multiplex PCR and then size-selected and purified. Paired-end sequencing of the libraries was performed with 100 bp reads on an Illumina HiSeq2000. Raw data were processed with SOAPnuke, discarding reads with adapters, uncalled bases, mean Phred below 15, or no exact constant-primer or identifier match. High-quality paired reads were merged using COPE v1.2.5, and each unique nucleotide sequence was defined as a clonotype. MiTCR v1.1 was used to align the clonotypes against IMGT TRBV, TRBD and TRBJ reference segments. Analysis was restricted to V-J combinations with a frequency above 0.0001, which covered about 99% of repertoires. A TCS score was defined as the ratio between F50 (clonal expansion) and ExV (chaos), using BLOSUM62-based TCRdist between CDR3 peptides within each V-J. Welch's t-statistics and random forest reduced approximately 520 V-J features to 13, which were used in a naive Bayes classifier (R e1071). Sample size was not statistically predetermined, and investigators were not blinded to group allocation. The paper reports TCR Vbeta CDR3 sequencing of some 140 peripheral blood samples: 40 or so ophthalmopathy, about 75 hyperthyroidism and 17 progressor patients.

The chain is encoded by TRBV27 joined to TRBJ1-1; the D gene identity is not certain. The sequence derives from a man aged 18 to 30 with Graves disease. Donor details come from another sample of the same person, matched by shared clones. Material: peripheral blood mononuclear cells (PBMCs), obtained at new diagnosis, from a patient treated with antithyroid drugs. The DNA is TGTGCCAGCAGTTTATTGGGCAGGTCGATGAACACTGAAGCTTTCTTT. This encodes CASSLLGRSMNTEAFF.